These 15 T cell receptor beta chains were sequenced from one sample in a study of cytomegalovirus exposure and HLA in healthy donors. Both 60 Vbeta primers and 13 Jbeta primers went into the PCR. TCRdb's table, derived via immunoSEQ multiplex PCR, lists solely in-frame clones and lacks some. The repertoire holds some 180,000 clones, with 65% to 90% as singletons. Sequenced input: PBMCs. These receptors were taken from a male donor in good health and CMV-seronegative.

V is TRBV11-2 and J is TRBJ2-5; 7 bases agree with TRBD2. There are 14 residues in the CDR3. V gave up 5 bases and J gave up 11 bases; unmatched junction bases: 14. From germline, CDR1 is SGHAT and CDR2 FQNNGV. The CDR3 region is CASSPMGGEWEQYF. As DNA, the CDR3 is TGTGCCAGCAGCCCCATGGGGGGGGAATGGGAGCAGTACTTC.

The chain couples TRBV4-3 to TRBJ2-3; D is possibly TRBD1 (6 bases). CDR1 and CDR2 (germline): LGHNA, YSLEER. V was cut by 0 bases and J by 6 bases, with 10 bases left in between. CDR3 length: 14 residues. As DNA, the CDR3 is TGCGCCAGCAGCCAAGATAACCAGGGGGATACGCAGTATTTT. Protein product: CASSQDNQGDTQYF.

The CDR3 loop is CASSPQAGEQFF. The CDR3 DNA sequence: TGTGCCAGCAGCCCCCAAGCGGGGGAGCAGTTCTTC. The J gene is TRBJ2-1, the V gene TRBV14; 7 bases align to TRBD2. The CDR3 is 12 amino acids. Trimming removed 4 bases from V and 10 bases from J; junction bases left unmatched: 4. Germline V gives CDR1 SGHDN, CDR2 FVKESK.

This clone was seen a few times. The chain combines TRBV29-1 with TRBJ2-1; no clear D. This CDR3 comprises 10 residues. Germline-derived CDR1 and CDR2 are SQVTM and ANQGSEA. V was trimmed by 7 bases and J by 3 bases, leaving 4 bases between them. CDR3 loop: CSAFYNEQFF. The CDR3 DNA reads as TGCAGCGCTTTCTACAATGAGCAGTTCTTC.

The CDR3 loop reads CASSQGVALYGYTF. Here the CDR3 DNA reads TGCGCCAGCAGCCAAGGGGTAGCCCTCTATGGCTACACCTTC. This rearrangement joins TRBV4-1 to TRBJ1-2; D remains unclear. There are 14 residues in the CDR3. V shed 1 base and J shed 4 bases, with 10 bases lying between them. Germline V lookup: CDR1 MGHRA, CDR2 YSYEKL.

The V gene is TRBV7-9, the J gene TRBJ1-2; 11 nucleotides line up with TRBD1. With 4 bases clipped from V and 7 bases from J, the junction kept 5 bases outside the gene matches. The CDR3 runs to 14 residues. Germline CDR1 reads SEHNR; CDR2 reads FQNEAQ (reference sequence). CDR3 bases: TGTGCCAGCAGCTGGACAGGGGGCGCAACTGGCTACACCTTC. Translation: CASSWTGGATGYTF.

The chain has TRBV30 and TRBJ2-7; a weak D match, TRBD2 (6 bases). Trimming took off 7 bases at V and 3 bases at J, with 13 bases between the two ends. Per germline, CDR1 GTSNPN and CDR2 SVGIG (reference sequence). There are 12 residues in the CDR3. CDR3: CASNLGGYEQYF. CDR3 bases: TGTGCCTCGAATTTGGGGGGCTACGAGCAGTACTTC.

The CDR3 here is CSVEDRGQGEAFF. In DNA form, the CDR3 reads TGCAGCGTTGAAGACAGGGGGCAAGGGGAAGCTTTCTTT. This sequence joins TRBV29-1 and TRBJ1-1; TRBD1 agrees at 8 bases. The CDR3 extends over 13 amino acids. The germline V gene encodes CDR1 SQVTM and CDR2 ANQGSEA. V lost 0 bases to trimming and J lost 8 bases; unmatched junction nucleotides: 5.

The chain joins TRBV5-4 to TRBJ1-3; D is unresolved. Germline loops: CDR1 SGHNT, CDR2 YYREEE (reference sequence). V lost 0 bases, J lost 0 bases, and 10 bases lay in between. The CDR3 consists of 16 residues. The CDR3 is CASSLDPGFSGNTIYF. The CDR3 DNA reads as TGTGCCAGCAGCTTGGATCCGGGTTTCTCTGGAAACACCATATATTTT.

CDR3 DNA: TGTGCCAGCAGCCTTAGCGTCAATCAGCCCCAGCATTTT. It encodes CASSLSVNQPQHF. This sequence joins TRBV7-8 and TRBJ1-5, with D hard to call. The V and J ends lost 5 bases and 3 bases respectively, with 8 bases between them. Germline loops: CDR1 SGHVS, CDR2 FQNEAQ. The CDR3 extends over 13 amino acids.

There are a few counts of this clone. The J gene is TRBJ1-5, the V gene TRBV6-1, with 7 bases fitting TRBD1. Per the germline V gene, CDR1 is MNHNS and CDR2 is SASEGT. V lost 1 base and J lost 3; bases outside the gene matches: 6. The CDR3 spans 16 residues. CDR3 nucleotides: TGTGCCAGCAGTGAAGGACAGGGCCGAAACAATCAGCCCCAGCATTTT. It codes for CASSEGQGRNNQPQHF.

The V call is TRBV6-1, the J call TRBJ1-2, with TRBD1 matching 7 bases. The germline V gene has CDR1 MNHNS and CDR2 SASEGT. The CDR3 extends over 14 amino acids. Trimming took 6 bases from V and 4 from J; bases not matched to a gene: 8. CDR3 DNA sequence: TGTGCCAGCAGACCAGACAGGGCAGGCTATGGCTACACCTTC. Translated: CASRPDRAGYGYTF.

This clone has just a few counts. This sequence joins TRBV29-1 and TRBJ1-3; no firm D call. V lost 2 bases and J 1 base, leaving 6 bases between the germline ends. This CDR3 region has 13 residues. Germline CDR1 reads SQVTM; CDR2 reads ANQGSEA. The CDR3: CSVETSSGNTIYF. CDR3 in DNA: TGCAGCGTTGAAACAAGTTCTGGAAACACCATATATTTT. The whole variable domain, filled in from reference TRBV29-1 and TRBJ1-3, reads SAVISQKPSRDICQRGTSLTIQCQVDSQVTMMFWYRQQPGQSLTLIATANQGSEATYESGFVIDKFPISRPNLTFSTLTVSNMSPEDSSIYLCSVETSSGNTIYFGEGSWLTVV.

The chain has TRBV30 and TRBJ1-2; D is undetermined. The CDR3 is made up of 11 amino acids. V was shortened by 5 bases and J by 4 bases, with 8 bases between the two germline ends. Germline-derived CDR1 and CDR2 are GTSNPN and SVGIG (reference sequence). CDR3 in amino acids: CAWGPTYGYTF. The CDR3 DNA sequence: TGTGCCTGGGGCCCCACCTATGGCTACACCTTC.

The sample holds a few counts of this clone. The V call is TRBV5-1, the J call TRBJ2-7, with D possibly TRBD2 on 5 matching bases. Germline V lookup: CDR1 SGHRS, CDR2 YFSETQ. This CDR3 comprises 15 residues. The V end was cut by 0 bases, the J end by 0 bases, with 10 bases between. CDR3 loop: CASSLVAGVSYEQYF. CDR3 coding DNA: TGCGCCAGCAGCTTGGTGGCCGGGGTCTCCTACGAGCAGTACTTC.